This T cell receptor beta chain was identified in a study of blood T cell repertoires in COVID-19 (dated by TCRdb to 2019 to 2021). Regarding the research as a whole: Samples from collaborators originated in the United States, Italy and Spain and spanned both the acute and convalescent phases of COVID-19. The material from the prospective study consisted of cDNA or gDNA derived from T cells, B-cell-depleted T cells, or PBMCs. The dataset comprised deeply sampled blood TCRbeta repertoires from subjects exposed to, actively infected with, or recovered from COVID-19. A de-identified subject ID, COVID-19 status, age in years and sex were almost always included in the sample metadata. A freely available public database, intended as a resource for researchers studying the immune response to SARS-CoV-2, is where the repertoires were released. Where available, HLA class I and class II types were taken from metadata supplied by the sample provider and were not determined by assay-based typing. Samples came from the ongoing ImmuneRACE study (first 160 participants) plus 1,254 subjects from 6 global collaborators.

Study-wide conclusions, independent of this receptor: How much clinical and demographic metadata was included differed by source and by participant, and the metadata was provided uncurated.

Each collaborating institution followed its own protocols to collect whole blood in K2EDTA tubes. For TCRbeta analysis, collaborators shipped samples in one of three forms: frozen whole blood, isolated PBMCs, or DNA extracted from either of those sample types. TCRbeta CDR3 regions were amplified from genomic DNA by means of the immunoSEQ Assay, a bias-controlled multiplex PCR. From the authors' description of their analysis: Within the assay, amplification of reference gene primers was used to estimate how many nucleated cells each sample contained. To quantify the absolute abundance of each unique TCRbeta CDR3 rearrangement, sequence reads were collapsed and filtered. Productive Simpson clonality was computed per sample as the square root of Simpson's diversity index over productive rearrangements. In TCRdb, the immuneACCESS table is reduced to in-frame sequences with V and J assigned. These tables do not hold every clone; where another copy was compared, an unresolved V gene accounts for under half, and the others remain unexplained. V and J calls plus clone size are reproduced from that table; the DNA served to infer D and trimming. The sample records about 140,000 clones, 75% to 85% of which are singletons. The ten most abundant clones make up approximately 5% of the sample.

V loses 2 bases of germline sequence and J loses 0 bases, and the interval between the two ends is 15 bases. CDR1 SGHRS and CDR2 YFSETQ were looked up in the germline V gene. The CDR3, from cysteine to phenylalanine, totals 18 residues. Here the CDR3 DNA is all that survives: 54 bases in frame from base 1. Of note for this clone: What this receptor recognizes is not known. No base-level quality is on record; no much larger clone is a single base apart.

The sample was peripheral blood. This TCR was recovered from a woman in her fifties or sixties with acute or convalescent COVID-19. The sequence joins TRBV5-1 to TRBJ1-6; the D gene is perhaps TRBD1, on 5 matching bases. The nucleotide sequence is TGCGCCAGCAGCTTTGGACGTCAGGGAATCTCCTATAATTCACCCCTCCACTTT. Its protein is CASSFGRQGISYNSPLHF. Outside the CDR3, residues come from the reference TRBV5-1 and TRBJ1-6 proteins, so the full variable domain is: KAGVTQTPRYLIKTRGQQVTLSCSPISGHRSVSWYQQTPGQGLQFLFEYFSETQRNKGNFPGRFSGRQFSNSRSEMNVSTLELGDSALYLCASSFGRQGISYNSPLHFGNGTRLTVT.